Following are 23 T cell receptor beta chains from one sample sequenced in a study of shared clonotypes between healthy human individuals. The assay was immunoSEQ multiplex PCR, and TCRdb's table has in-frame clones only and misses some. The table has 450,000 to 650,000 clones, roughly 79% seen once. The specimen was PBMCs. These receptors all stem from a woman between 40 and 55 years old in good health. Some clones in this sample may be carry-over from other donors' samples.

The chain links TRBV28 to TRBJ1-2; maybe TRBD1 (5 bases). V gave up 4 bases and J gave up 3 bases, with 15 bases separating them. Germline CDR1 reads MDHEN; CDR2 reads SYDVKM. The CDR3 contains 15 residues. As DNA, the CDR3 is TGTGCCAGCAGTTCCGCCCCTGGGGGGGACTATGGCTACACCTTC. It codes for CASSSAPGGDYGYTF.

The chain is built from TRBV5-4 and TRBJ2-5; D tentatively reads TRBD1 or TRBD2 (7 bases each). Germline V gives CDR1 SGHNT, CDR2 YYREEE (reference sequence). The V end lost 3 bases, the J end lost 7 bases, and 13 bases lay between the germline ends. This CDR3 is 13 amino acids long. In nucleotides, the CDR3 is TGTGCCAGCAGCTCCGACAGGGAGGGGACCCAGTACTTC. As protein: CASSSDREGTQYF. Filled out from reference TRBV5-4 and TRBJ2-5, the complete variable domain reads ETGVTQSPTHLIKTRGQQVTLRCSSQSGHNTVSWYQQALGQGPQFIFQYYREEENGRGNFPPRFSGLQFPNYSSELNVNALELDDSALYLCASSSDREGTQYFGPGTRLLVL.

This rearrangement joins TRBV28 to TRBJ1-1; 10 bases are shared with TRBD1. The germline CDR1 and CDR2 sequences are MDHEN and SYDVKM. The CDR3 totals 15 residues. V lost 3 bases to trimming and J lost 4 bases; unmatched junction nucleotides: 5. CDR3 nucleotide sequence: TGTGCCAGCAGTTTGACAGGGGGCTGGGGCACTGAAGCTTTCTTT. It is translated as CASSLTGGWGTEAFF.

This chain uses TRBV28 with TRBJ2-7; D might be TRBD2 (6 bases). Deletions cut 8 bases from V and 3 bases from J, with 20 bases between. The CDR3 is 15 amino acids. Germline assignment: CDR1 MDHEN and CDR2 SYDVKM. The CDR3 coding sequence is TGTGCCAGCCACCAGGAGGGAGATGCAGACTACGAGCAGTACTTC. Translating gives CASHQEGDADYEQYF. Full variable domain (rest looked up from reference TRBV28 and TRBJ2-7): DVKVTQSSRYLVKRTGEKVFLECVQDMDHENMFWYRQDPGLGLRLIYFSYDVKMKEKGDIPEGYSVSREKKERFSLILESASTNQTSMYLCASHQEGDADYEQYFGPGTRLTVT.

With regard to this clone: Only one base separates this from a far larger clonotype, so it likely reflects a read error. CDR3 nucleotide sequence: TGTGTCAGCAGCTTTTCCAGAGCGAACACCGGGGAGCTGTTTTTT. It specifies CVSSFSRANTGELFF. The J gene is TRBJ2-2, the V gene TRBV5-4; no firm D call. Germline-derived CDR1 and CDR2 are SGHNT and YYREEE (reference sequence). This CDR3 is 15 amino acids long.

The chain carries TRBV27 and TRBJ2-7; perhaps TRBD1 as D (6 bases). Trimming shortened V by 6 bases and J by 2 bases, and 14 bases separated the two germline ends. The CDR3 runs to 14 residues. The germline gives CDR1 MNHEY, CDR2 SMNVEV (reference sequence). The CDR3: CASSRTGPAYEQYF. CDR3 nucleotides: TGTGCCAGCAGCCGAACAGGGCCTGCCTACGAGCAGTACTTC.

The chain combines TRBV28 with TRBJ1-1; D not resolved. This CDR3 spans 14 amino acids. CDR1 and CDR2 from the germline V gene are MDHEN and SYDVKM. V lost 5 bases, J lost 3 bases, and 13 bases lay in between. CDR3 coding DNA: TGTGCCAGCAGTCCTCATCACGGCTACACTGAAGCTTTCTTT. Its translation: CASSPHHGYTEAFF.

This clone was counted a few times. V usage is TRBV2 and J usage is TRBJ2-7; TRBD2 matches at 7 bases. Germline-derived CDR1 and CDR2 are SNHLY and FYNNEI. This CDR3 has 15 residues. Trimming at V came to 4 bases and at J to 0 bases, leaving 6 bases not matched to a gene. The CDR3 region is CASSVSGFSSYEQYF. As DNA, the CDR3 is TGTGCCAGCAGTGTTAGCGGGTTCTCCTCCTACGAGCAGTACTTC.

Points on this clone: Since a far larger clone is one base different, this is likely a read error. The rearrangement uses TRBV2 and TRBJ1-5; D call uncertain. The J call may be mistaken, given a closer DNA end match to TRBJ2-3. The length of the CDR3 is 13 residues. CDR1 SNHLY and CDR2 FYNNEI come from the germline V gene. The CDR3 is CASSFAGDQPQYF. CDR3 nucleotides: TGTGCCAGCAGTTTTGCAGGAGATCAGCCCCAGTATTTT.

The rearrangement uses TRBV15 and TRBJ2-1; D is ambiguous. CDR3 length equals 16 residues. V lost 0 bases and J 1 base, leaving 10 bases between the germline ends. Germline V gives CDR1 LNHNV, CDR2 YYDKDF (reference sequence). The CDR3: CATSREQMASYNEQFF. The CDR3 DNA sequence: TGTGCCACCAGCAGAGAACAAATGGCTTCCTACAATGAGCAGTTCTTC.

This rearrangement joins TRBV5-1 to TRBJ2-5; D may be TRBD2 (6 bases). V was pared by 6 bases and J by 5 bases, with 26 bases between. The germline CDR1 and CDR2 sequences are SGHRS and YFSETQ. The CDR3 length is 17 residues. CDR3 amino acids: CASTALIQGGGGETQYF. The CDR3 nucleotides are TGCGCCAGCACCGCCCTAATTCAGGGAGGAGGAGGGGAGACCCAGTACTTC.

V and J are TRBV9 and TRBJ2-1; D tentatively reads TRBD1 or TRBD2 (5 bases each). The CDR3 totals 15 residues. V lost 1 base and J 0 bases, leaving 8 bases between the germline ends. The germline gives CDR1 SGDLS, CDR2 YYNGEE. The CDR3 region is CASSVRGDSYNEQFF. The CDR3 region has the DNA TGTGCCAGCAGCGTAAGAGGGGACTCCTACAATGAGCAGTTCTTC.

The chain carries TRBV29-1 and TRBJ2-2; 9 bases are shared with TRBD1. The length of the CDR3 is 15 residues. With V trimmed by 4 bases and J by 5 bases, 8 bases remained unmatched. Germline CDR1 reads SQVTM; CDR2 reads ANQGSEA. CDR3 DNA: TGCAGCGTTGGCAGCCCCGGGACAGGGACCGGGGAGCTGTTTTTT. Residues: CSVGSPGTGTGELFF.

As to this clone: A read error may be the cause here, since a much bigger clone is one base away. This chain joins TRBV27 and TRBJ2-7; 7 nucleotides match TRBD2. J gave up 2 bases and V 2 bases, and 12 bases lay outside the gene matches. Germline CDR1 reads MNHEY; CDR2 reads SMNVEV (reference sequence). The CDR3 runs to 17 residues. For the CDR3, the DNA is TGTGCCAGCAGTTTACGTGGGGGGAGGGGCCTCCCCTACGAGCAGTACTTC. Amino acid sequence: CASSLRGGRGLPYEQYF.

On this clone: A read error may account for a junction end that differs from germline. This chain joins TRBV11-1 and TRBJ1-2, with 7 nucleotides matching TRBD1. Germline V lookup: CDR1 SGHAT, CDR2 FQDESV (reference sequence). CDR3 length equals 13 residues. CDR3 sequence (DNA): TGTGCCAGCAGCCAGAACAGGGGCAATGTTGTGGACTTC. Translating gives CASSQNRGNVVDF. The full variable domain, its missing parts supplied by reference TRBV11-1 and TRBJ1-2, is EAEVAQSPRYKITEKSQAVAFWCDPISGHATLYWYRQILGQGPELLVQFQDESVVDDSQLPKDRFSAERLKGVDSTLKIQPAELGDSAMYLCASSQNRGNVVDFGSGTRLTVV.

The CDR3 spells CASSRLTRAGELFF. Here the CDR3 DNA reads TGTGCCAGCAGCCGGCTAACCCGTGCAGGGGAGCTGTTTTTT. J is TRBJ2-2 and V is TRBV27; D call uncertain. The CDR3 is 14 amino acids. Trimming cost V 6 bases and J 8 bases, with 16 bases left between them. CDR1 is MNHEY and CDR2 is SMNVEV in the germline V gene (reference sequence).

This chain connects TRBV5-4 to TRBJ2-1, with 11 bases lining up with TRBD2. Per the germline V gene, CDR1 is SGHNT and CDR2 is YYREEE (reference sequence). V lost 4 bases, J lost 3 bases, and 9 bases stayed unmatched. The CDR3 spans 17 residues. The CDR3 region has the DNA TGTGCCAGCAGCCAGCCTACCGGGACTAGCGGCTACAATGAGCAGTTCTTC. Protein sequence: CASSQPTGTSGYNEQFF.

In this sample, this clone turned up once. A clone one base away is much larger, so this may be a read error. This chain joins TRBV6-5 and TRBJ2-7; 7 nucleotides line up with TRBD1. This CDR3 comprises 14 residues. V lost 11 bases to trimming and J lost 2 bases; unmatched junction nucleotides: 12. CDR1 and CDR2 from the germline V gene are MNHEY and SVGAGI. The DNA for the CDR3 is TGTGCCGGCCTACCGAGGACAGGAGCCTACGAGCAGTACTTC. As protein: CAGLPRTGAYEQYF.

This clone was detected once. The chain combines TRBV9 with TRBJ1-1; TRBD1 matches 11 bases. This CDR3 has 15 residues. CDR1 and CDR2 (germline): SGDLS, YYNGEE. With V trimmed by 4 bases and J by 3 bases, 5 bases remained unmatched. The chain's CDR3 is CASSSRDRGDTEAFF. CDR3 DNA: TGTGCCAGCAGCTCACGGGACAGGGGGGACACTGAAGCTTTCTTT. Supplemented by reference TRBV9 and TRBJ1-1, the full variable domain reads DSGVTQTPKHLITATGQRVTLRCSPRSGDLSVYWYQQSLDQGLQFLIQYYNGEERAKGNILERFSAQQFPDLHSELNLSSLELGDSALYFCASSSRDRGDTEAFFGQGTRLTVV.

With regard to this clone: A read error may be the cause here, since a much bigger clone is one base away. Distinct nucleotide sequences in the sample also encode this CDR3. The rearrangement uses TRBV15 and TRBJ2-5; D call uncertain. Germline V gives CDR1 LNHNV, CDR2 YYDKDF (reference sequence). The CDR3 length is 15 residues. V gave up 0 bases and J gave up 1 base, with 9 bases separating them. The DNA for the CDR3 is TGTGCCACCAGCAGAGATCCCGGGCCCCAAGAGACCCAGTACTTC. Amino acids: CATSRDPGPQETQYF.

V and J are TRBV4-1 and TRBJ2-5, with TRBD2 matching over 14 bases. The CDR3 totals 18 residues. The V segment lost 0 bases and the J segment 9 bases; nucleotides outside the gene matches: 12. The germline gives CDR1 MGHRA, CDR2 YSYEKL. CDR3 DNA sequence: TGCGCCAGCAGCCAAGATCGACGGGGGACTAGCGGGAGTGGGGCCCAGTACTTC. Translated, it gives CASSQDRRGTSGSGAQYF.

This chain connects TRBV15 to TRBJ2-1; D is perhaps TRBD2 (5 bases). V was clipped by 5 bases and J by 5 bases, with 22 bases between them. This CDR3 comprises 17 residues. From germline, CDR1 is LNHNV and CDR2 YYDKDF (reference sequence). The DNA of the CDR3 is TGTGCCACCAGCGCTCCCACGGGGAGCGACCTAGACAATGAGCAGTTCTTC. Translation gives CATSAPTGSDLDNEQFF.

This clone was detected only a few times. The V and J genes are TRBV28 and TRBJ2-1; D might be TRBD1 or TRBD2, each matching 5 bases. Germline V CDR1 and CDR2: MDHEN, SYDVKM. This CDR3 is 16 amino acids long. The V end was cut by 5 bases, the J end by 6 bases, with 20 bases between. The CDR3 sequence is CASSRTREIHRNEQFF. The CDR3 nucleotides are TGTGCCAGCAGTCGAACCAGGGAGATCCATCGCAATGAGCAGTTCTTC.